The T cell receptor beta chain under discussion was sequenced for a study of Graves' ophthalmopathy and Graves' hyperthyroidism. Turning to the study itself: Hyperthyroidism showing no ophthalmopathy within 18 months of follow-up was stable.

This clonotype was counted many times. Recruitment covered hyperthyroidism patients aged 18 to 65 whose new diagnosis was of under 2 months' duration. Patients were excluded if they had other autoimmune diseases or uncontrolled infections, and likewise if pregnancy or lactation applied. V lost 5 bases to trimming and J lost 6 bases; unmatched junction nucleotides: 7. The germline V gene has CDR1 SGHTA and CDR2 FQGNSA. The CDR3 has 14 amino acids. CDR3 regions of TCR beta were amplified from RNA transcripts. First-round RT-PCR employed HTBI primers, with a second-round multiplex PCR after it. From the multiplex PCR reads, TCRdb called clonotypes with MiXCR, one entry per CDR3 protein. The sample holds 500,000 to 600,000 distinct CDR3 sequences, 39% seen once.

The chain is built from TRBV7-2 and TRBJ2-3; 8 bases fit TRBD1. This clonotype originated in an adult man with Graves' hyperthyroidism. Sequenced input: peripheral blood or thyroid tissue (not recorded which). This CDR3 reads CASSRQGIRDTQYF. CDR3 DNA sequence: TGTGCCAGCAGCCGACAGGGGATAAGGGATACGCAGTATTTT.